The 32 T cell receptor beta chains given below trace back to one sample, sequenced in a study of blood T cells in healthy people across ages. Alongside a J-beta primer mix, a sample-barcoded 5' primer served in a second PCR lasting about 7 to 11 cycles. TCRdb re-analysed the 5' RACE reads in MiXCR, keeping a single row per CDR3 protein. Found here are over 1,500,000 distinct CDR3 sequences, roughly two fifths of them singletons; the top ten hold more than 20%. Sequencing was done on a sample of blood. These receptors originate from a human donor in good health.

This chain uses TRBV29-1 with TRBJ2-3; 10 nucleotides align to TRBD2. This CDR3 is built from 15 residues. The V and J ends lost 7 bases and 6 bases, in that order; junction bases with no gene match: 13. Looked up from germline, CDR1 is SQVTM and CDR2 is ANQGSEA. This CDR3 is CSAGPTAGGADTQYF. The CDR3 DNA reads as TGCAGCGCCGGTCCAACAGCGGGGGGGGCGGATACGCAGTATTTT.

V and J are TRBV20-1 and TRBJ2-7; D might be TRBD1 (6 bases). The CDR3 is 12 amino acids. Germline assignment: CDR1 DFQATT and CDR2 SNEGSKA (reference sequence). Trimming took 3 bases from V and 4 from J, leaving 10 bases between them. Here the CDR3 reads CSASGGRYEQYF. CDR3 DNA: TGCAGTGCTAGTGGGGGCAGATACGAGCAGTACTTC.

The chain carries TRBV6-2 or TRBV6-3 and TRBJ2-7; a possible D gene is TRBD2 (7 bases). The CDR3 contains 13 residues. Per germline, CDR1 MNHEY and CDR2 SVGEGT. The ends were cut back, 2 bases at V and 6 bases at J, with 11 bases in the middle. CDR3 nucleotides: TGTGCCAGCAGTTACGTGCGGGGGCTCGAGCAGTACTTC. Its translation is CASSYVRGLEQYF.

This sequence joins TRBV5-1 and TRBJ1-2; 7 bases fit TRBD1. Germline CDR1 reads SGHRS; CDR2 reads YFSETQ. The CDR3 extends over 13 amino acids. With 5 bases clipped from V and 6 bases from J, the junction kept 7 bases outside the gene matches. The CDR3 DNA is TGCGCCAGCAGTGAGGGGGCTGGGGATGGCTACACCTTC. Protein: CASSEGAGDGYTF.

This clonotype has a handful of counts. The V gene is TRBV5-1, the J gene TRBJ2-5; TRBD2 aligns across 8 bases. Judging by the DNA end, TRBJ2-7 fits better; the J call may be wrong. CDR1 and CDR2 from the germline V gene are SGHRS and YFSETQ. The CDR3 is 17 residues long. This CDR3 is CASAVSSGGLLGNEQYF. The CDR3 region has the DNA TGCGCCAGCGCCGTGAGCAGCGGGGGCCTCCTTGGGAACGAGCAGTACTTC.

This clonotype was seen only a few times. The chain employs TRBV6-5 and TRBJ2-7, with 8 bases identical to TRBD1. The germline V gene has CDR1 MNHEY and CDR2 SVGAGI. CDR3 length: 14 amino acids. Losses at the gene ends were 5 bases for V and 2 bases for J; bases not matched to a gene: 5. CDR3 region: CASSDRDRPYEQYF. The CDR3 coding sequence is TGTGCCAGCAGTGACCGGGACAGGCCCTACGAGCAGTACTTC.

The V and J genes are TRBV12-3 or TRBV12-4 and TRBJ1-2; 7 bases match TRBD1. The CDR3 has 14 residues. V lost 1 base, J lost 8 bases, and 7 bases stayed unmatched. The CDR3 here is CASSLGVGGHGYTF. CDR3 sequence (DNA): TGTGCCAGCAGTTTAGGGGTAGGGGGCCACGGCTACACCTTC.

This sequence joins TRBV12-3 or TRBV12-4 and TRBJ1-2; no clear D gene. The CDR3 extends over 14 amino acids. The V end lost 0 bases, the J end lost 4 bases, and 9 bases lay between the germline ends. This CDR3 is CASSLAPRSYGYTF. In nucleotides, the CDR3 is TGTGCCAGCAGTTTAGCTCCGAGAAGCTATGGCTACACCTTC.

This clonotype was found a few times. The chain joins TRBV27 to TRBJ2-1; TRBD1 aligns across 9 bases. CDR3 size: 17 residues. Germline assignment: CDR1 MNHEY and CDR2 SMNVEV (reference sequence). Trimming at V came to 6 bases and at J to 1 base, leaving 10 bases not matched to a gene. The CDR3 bases are TGTGCCAGCAGCCCCGACAGGGGGGGAGGTTCCTACAATGAGCAGTTCTTC. Translating it yields CASSPDRGGGSYNEQFF.

This clonotype was seen only a few times. The rearrangement links TRBV12-3 or TRBV12-4 to TRBJ2-3; 8 bases are a match to TRBD2. The CDR3 contains 15 residues. The J segment lost 1 base and the V segment lost 4 bases, leaving 4 bases of the junction unmatched. The CDR3 coding sequence is TGTGCCAGCAGTTGGACTAGCTTTGGCACAGATACGCAGTATTTT. Its protein product is CASSWTSFGTDTQYF.

This clonotype was counted between two and nine times. V usage is TRBV2 and J usage is TRBJ1-5; possibly TRBD1 for D (5 bases). Germline CDR1 SNHLY, CDR2 FYNNEI. The ends were cut back, 7 bases at V and 3 bases at J, with 10 bases in the middle. The CDR3 runs to 13 residues. The CDR3 coding sequence is TGTGCCAGCATGGGGGAAGTCAATCAGCCCCAGCATTTT. It specifies CASMGEVNQPQHF.

Only a few counts were recorded for this clonotype. The chain couples TRBV7-8 to TRBJ1-2; maybe TRBD1 (5 bases). Between the trimmed V and J ends, which lost 5 bases and 2 bases, there was a span of 12 bases. The CDR3 consists of 14 residues. Germline CDR1 is SGHVS and CDR2 is FQNEAQ. In DNA, the CDR3 is TGTGCCAGCAGCCCCTATCAGGGCAACTATGGCTACACCTTC. Protein sequence: CASSPYQGNYGYTF.

The CDR3 region has the DNA TGTGCCAGCAGCCCGGGACAAAGGGGAGATACGCAGTATTTT. Translating it yields CASSPGQRGDTQYF. V is TRBV7-2 and J is TRBJ2-3, with D possibly being TRBD1 (6 bases). Germline-derived CDR1 and CDR2 are SGHTA and FQGNSA. CDR3 size: 14 residues. The germline V and J ends were trimmed by 5 bases and 5 bases, with 14 bases remaining between them. Filled out from reference TRBV7-2 and TRBJ2-3, the complete variable domain reads GAGVSQSPSNKVTEKGKDVELRCDPISGHTALYWYRQSLGQGLEFLIYFQGNSAPDKSGLPSDRFSAERTGGSVSTLTIQRTQQEDSAVYLCASSPGQRGDTQYFGPGTRLTVL.

This clonotype was detected only a few times. The chain employs TRBV12-3 or TRBV12-4 and TRBJ2-7, with D tentatively TRBD1 or TRBD2 (5 bases each). CDR3 length equals 15 residues. V was clipped by 5 bases and J by 3 bases, with 17 bases between them. The DNA of the CDR3 is TGTGCCAGCAGTCCTGGGTGGGGGTCGGTCTACGAGCAGTACTTC. Translating gives CASSPGWGSVYEQYF.

V and J are TRBV28 and TRBJ1-5, with unresolved D. Trimming left V 3 bases short and J 2 bases short, with 11 bases between. CDR1 is MDHEN, CDR2 SYDVKM, per germline. The CDR3 has 15 residues. CDR3 residues: CASSFYGEGNQPQHF. CDR3 coding DNA: TGTGCCAGCAGTTTTTATGGTGAGGGCAATCAGCCCCAGCATTTT.

The chain couples TRBV6-1 to TRBJ2-3; D gene uncertain. Germline values: CDR1 MNHNS, CDR2 SASEGT. The V gene lost 7 bases and the J gene lost 0 bases, with 14 bases spanning the gap. The length of the CDR3 is 15 residues. As DNA, the CDR3 is TGTGCCAGCACTCCTGGACGGGCTAGCACAGATACGCAGTATTTT. Translating gives CASTPGRASTDTQYF.

The chain links TRBV4-1 to TRBJ1-2; D is ambiguous. This CDR3 is 15 amino acids long. V lost 4 bases, J lost 3 bases, and 15 bases lay in between. Germline V lookup: CDR1 MGHRA, CDR2 YSYEKL. For the CDR3, the DNA is TGCGCCAGCAGCCGTCTATCCCCCGGGTACTATGGCTACACCTTC. This encodes CASSRLSPGYYGYTF.

J is TRBJ2-7 and V is TRBV6-2 or TRBV6-3; D is undetermined. Trimming removed 6 bases at V and 3 bases at J, with 18 bases between. The germline V gene encodes CDR1 MNHEY and CDR2 SVGEGT. This CDR3 is built from 15 residues. The CDR3 bases are TGTGCCAGCAGAACCCTGAGACTCGGCCACTACGAGCAGTACTTC. Protein sequence: CASRTLRLGHYEQYF.

This clonotype appeared a single time. The chain links TRBV20-1 to TRBJ2-7; D not certain. Germline lookup yields CDR1 DFQATT and CDR2 SNEGSKA (reference sequence). The CDR3 has 14 residues. V lost 0 bases, J lost 2 bases, and 11 bases lay in between. This CDR3 is CSARDPSFPYEQYF. In nucleotides, the CDR3 is TGCAGTGCTAGAGATCCCAGTTTCCCCTACGAGCAGTACTTC.

The table lists this clonotype with a few counts. This chain uses TRBV20-1 with TRBJ1-2, with 8 bases identical to TRBD1. V lost 3 bases and J lost 0; bases outside the gene matches: 6. The germline V gene has CDR1 DFQATT and CDR2 SNEGSKA (reference sequence). The CDR3 is made up of 15 amino acids. The DNA of the CDR3 is TGCAGTGCTAGGGGGGGGACAGGTACTAACTATGGCTACACCTTC. It translates to CSARGGTGTNYGYTF.

V is TRBV7-2 and J is TRBJ1-2; 7 bases fit TRBD1. Trimming at V came to 5 bases and at J to 7 bases, leaving 13 bases not matched to a gene. The CDR3 contains 15 residues. The germline V gene encodes CDR1 SGHTA and CDR2 FQGNSA. The CDR3 region is CASSPQSKGASGYTF. The CDR3 bases are TGTGCCAGCAGCCCACAATCTAAGGGGGCGAGTGGCTACACCTTC.

The chain employs TRBV29-1 and TRBJ2-1, with 9 bases aligning to TRBD1. Germline CDR1 reads SQVTM; CDR2 reads ANQGSEA. J was trimmed by 7 bases and V by 3 bases; bases with no gene match: 10. CDR3 size: 15 residues. CDR3 residues: CSVEAGTGIVNEQFF. The CDR3 bases are TGCAGCGTTGAGGCCGGGACAGGGATCGTAAATGAGCAGTTCTTC.

This clonotype was observed a handful of times. The chain joins TRBV27 to TRBJ2-1; 9 nucleotides align to TRBD2. Looked up from germline, CDR1 is MNHEY and CDR2 is SMNVEV (reference sequence). This CDR3 region has 16 residues. With V trimmed by 5 bases and J by 9 bases, 14 bases remained unmatched. CDR3 residues: CASSPHLAGQRGEQFF. The DNA of the CDR3 is TGTGCCAGCAGTCCGCACCTAGCGGGACAAAGGGGTGAGCAGTTCTTC.

CDR3 coding DNA: TGTGCCAGCAGCGTAGCGTCCCCCAATTCCGGGGAGCTGTTTTTT. Protein sequence: CASSVASPNSGELFF. The J gene is TRBJ2-2, the V gene TRBV9; D unclear. Trimming cost V 0 bases and J 6 bases, with 12 bases left between them. The CDR3 runs to 15 residues. CDR1 is SGDLS, CDR2 YYNGEE, per germline.

V usage is TRBV7-2 and J usage is TRBJ2-7, with 7 bases matching TRBD2. From germline, CDR1 is SGHTA and CDR2 FQGNSA. The CDR3 contains 15 residues. The trim removed 7 bases at V and 0 bases at J, leaving 9 bases unmatched. Written as DNA, the CDR3 is TGTGCCAGCACCGTCCGGGCTAGCGGCTCCTACGAGCAGTACGTC. Protein sequence: CASTVRASGSYEQYV.

In this sample, this clonotype turned up many times. The chain employs TRBV28 and TRBJ2-1; D call uncertain. Between the trimmed V and J ends, which lost 5 bases and 0 bases, there was a span of 17 bases. Looked up from germline, CDR1 is MDHEN and CDR2 is SYDVKM. The CDR3 consists of 17 residues. The CDR3 bases are TGTGCCAGCAGTCCTGGTGAAGGACGTGGCTCCTACAATGAGCAGTTCTTC. Translation gives CASSPGEGRGSYNEQFF.

This clonotype was seen a handful of times. This chain links TRBV7-3 with TRBJ2-3, with TRBD2 as a possible D gene (7 bases). The V and J ends lost 0 bases and 1 base respectively, with 17 bases between them. The germline V gene encodes CDR1 SGHTA and CDR2 FQGTGA. The CDR3 loop spans 18 amino acids. As DNA, the CDR3 is TGTGCCAGCAGCTTAACTCCCTATGGGGGGGGCGGCACAGATACGCAGTATTTT. This sequence encodes CASSLTPYGGGGTDTQYF.

This rearrangement joins TRBV3-1 to TRBJ2-2; D is unresolved. Per the germline V gene, CDR1 is LGHDT and CDR2 is YNNKEL (reference sequence). The CDR3 is 16 residues long. The V gene lost 2 bases and the J gene lost 6 bases, with 16 bases spanning the gap. This CDR3 reads CASSQKTRPGSGELFF. In DNA form, the CDR3 reads TGTGCCAGCAGCCAAAAGACACGCCCCGGGTCCGGGGAGCTGTTTTTT.

This clonotype was seen a handful of times. The chain links TRBV12-3 or TRBV12-4 to TRBJ1-4, with D maybe TRBD1 (5 bases). V gave up 3 bases and J gave up 4 bases, with 15 bases separating them. The CDR3 has 16 residues. CDR3 loop: CASSLILGGINEKLFF. The DNA of the CDR3 is TGTGCCAGCAGTTTGATCCTTGGGGGTATTAATGAAAAACTGTTTTTT.

This chain joins TRBV9 and TRBJ1-6, with D tentatively TRBD1 (5 bases). Germline CDR1 is SGDLS and CDR2 is YYNGEE. Trimming cost V 1 base and J 7 bases, with 9 bases left between them. The CDR3 contains 14 residues. CDR3 in amino acids: CASSVNPGNSPLHF. CDR3 nucleotide sequence: TGTGCCAGCAGCGTAAATCCAGGGAATTCACCCCTCCACTTT. The full variable domain, with the rest looked up from reference TRBV9 and TRBJ1-6, is DSGVTQTPKHLITATGQRVTLRCSPRSGDLSVYWYQQSLDQGLQFLIQYYNGEERAKGNILERFSAQQFPDLHSELNLSSLELGDSALYFCASSVNPGNSPLHFGNGTRLTVT.

This chain joins TRBV9 and TRBJ2-5; TRBD2 agrees at 10 bases. Germline V gene sequence: CDR1 SGDLS, CDR2 YYNGEE. Trimming took 3 bases from V and 6 from J; bases not matched to a gene: 11. The CDR3 length is 16 residues. For the CDR3, the DNA is TGTGCCAGCAGCGCCGAGAGCGGGGGGGCCAGGAAGACCCAGTACTTC. Protein: CASSAESGGARKTQYF.

This CDR3 reads CASRRLNSYNEQFF. The CDR3 DNA reads as TGCGCCAGCAGAAGATTAAACTCCTACAATGAGCAGTTCTTC. The V and J genes are TRBV5-1 and TRBJ2-1; D unresolved. V dropped 5 bases and J dropped 0 bases, with 9 bases sitting between them. CDR1 is SGHRS and CDR2 is YFSETQ in the germline V gene. There are 14 residues in the CDR3.